This T cell receptor beta chain was obtained from a study of prognosis after radiotherapy for stage I lung cancer. General study findings and limits: Patients with distant metastases had lower Shannon entropy after stereotactic body radiation therapy. Stereotactic body radiation therapy was followed by fewer unique TCR clones, median 10,088 versus 6,861.

The CDR3 has 16 amino acids. V lost 3 bases to trimming and J lost 6 bases, with 21 bases between them. The germline gives CDR1 MNHGY, CDR2 SVAAGI. Genomic DNA yielded TCR beta CDR3, amplified by two-round multiplex PCR. The use of primers specific to each TRBV and TRBJ gene characterized first-round PCR. One entry per CDR3 protein results from TCRdb running MiXCR on the multiplex PCR reads. Of about 47,000 distinct CDR3 sequences listed, about 37% are singletons. About this clonotype: The target antigen is unknown. This likely came from a read error, as a far larger clone is one base away.

Sequenced here: PBMCs, sampled before or after stereotactic body radiation therapy (not recorded which). The gene calls are TRBV6-9 and TRBJ2-7, with TRBD1 as a possible D gene (5 bases). The sequence was obtained from a donor of 50 years or more with non-small cell lung cancer. Here the CDR3 DNA reads TGTGCCAGCAGTTACTCGAACCGTGGGGCGGCCTGCGAGCAGTACTTC. This encodes CASSYSNRGAACEQYF.